This note documents a single T cell receptor beta chain sequence. Germline V gene sequence: CDR1 LNHNV, CDR2 YYDKDF (reference sequence). The CDR3 covers 13 residues. V lost 0 bases to trimming and J lost 4 bases, with 7 bases between them. This entry is derived from a study of early T cells in non-severe SARS-CoV-2 infection. TCRdb called the 5' RACE reads again in MiXCR, with one record for every CDR3 protein. The sample has about 81,000 distinct CDR3 sequences, 13% to 15% seen once. The sequence was collected from an adult who was a healthcare worker with PCR-confirmed SARS-CoV-2 infection or an uninfected control (not recorded which). The chain carries TRBV15 and TRBJ2-7; D tentatively fits TRBD1 or TRBD2 (5 bases each). Sequencing was done on a sample of whole blood. The CDR3 region is CATSRDEGYEQYF. The CDR3 DNA reads TGTGCCACCAGCAGAGACGAGGGGTACGAGCAGTACTTC.